The 19 T cell receptor beta chains listed next were all sequenced from one sample in a study of persistence of HIV-infected CD4 T cells. The immunoSEQ assay was version 4, run in survey mode. The table came from immunoSEQ multiplex PCR; TCRdb's copy has only in-frame clones and leaves some out. The sample shows approximately 44,000 clones, approximately 88% of them seen only once. Anti-CD3/anti-CD28 beads served as a nonspecific positive control stimulus. CD4+ T cells upregulating both CD40 ligand and CD69 were sorted as responding cells. No antigen is known for these receptors. The material sequenced was CD4+ T cells sorted from PBMCs after approximately 19-hour stimulation, taken from a patient who received antiretroviral therapy. Receptor source: an adult man with HIV who was CMV-seropositive.

The CDR3, as DNA: TGTGCCAGCAGCCATCAGAGAATAGATGGCTACACCTTC. This gives the protein CASSHQRIDGYTF. The chain joins TRBV7-9 to TRBJ1-2; D is unresolved. V lost 5 bases and J 6 bases, leaving 13 bases between the germline ends. Germline V gene data show CDR1 as SEHNR and CDR2 as FQNEAQ (reference sequence). This CDR3 has 13 amino acids.

The chain joins TRBV3-1 (or the pseudogene TRBV3-2) to TRBJ1-2; 8 nucleotides align to TRBD1. With V trimmed by 8 bases and J by 0 bases, 2 bases remained unmatched. The length of the CDR3 is 13 residues. CDR1 and CDR2 (germline): LGHDT, YNNKEL (reference sequence). CDR3 DNA: TGTGCCAGCGGACAGGGAGCTAACTATGGCTACACCTTC. This translates into CASGQGANYGYTF.

J is TRBJ1-2 and V is TRBV20-1, with 8 bases aligning to TRBD1. CDR1 DFQATT and CDR2 SNEGSKA come from the germline V gene (reference sequence). After removal of 3 bases from V and 1 base from J, the junction contained 4 bases not matched to a gene. The CDR3 has 14 residues. The CDR3 reads CSASRTGLNYGYTF. The CDR3 nucleotides read TGCAGTGCTAGTAGGACAGGGCTTAACTATGGCTACACCTTC.

This clone was seen a few times. The chain joins TRBV28 to TRBJ2-4; either TRBD1 or TRBD2 may supply D (5 bases each). The CDR3 loop spans 15 amino acids. Trimming stripped 5 bases from V and 0 bases from J, with 11 bases between. CDR1 and CDR2 from the germline V gene are MDHEN and SYDVKM. CDR3 nucleotides: TGTGCCAGCAGTCTCGGGACGGTAGCCAAAAACATTCAGTACTTC. It codes for CASSLGTVAKNIQYF.

The V gene is TRBV28, the J gene TRBJ2-1, with D perhaps matching TRBD2 (6 bases). CDR1 is MDHEN, CDR2 SYDVKM, per germline. V lost 5 bases and J 8 bases, leaving 16 bases between the germline ends. The CDR3 covers 14 residues. The CDR3 sequence: CASSIPLAPDEQFF. The CDR3 DNA reads as TGTGCCAGCAGTATACCCCTAGCGCCGGATGAGCAGTTCTTC. Filled out from reference TRBV28 and TRBJ2-1, the complete variable domain reads DVKVTQSSRYLVKRTGEKVFLECVQDMDHENMFWYRQDPGLGLRLIYFSYDVKMKEKGDIPEGYSVSREKKERFSLILESASTNQTSMYLCASSIPLAPDEQFFGPGTRLTVL.

V usage is TRBV3-1 (or the pseudogene TRBV3-2) and J usage is TRBJ2-2, with 8 bases aligning to TRBD1. Germline assignment: CDR1 LGHDT and CDR2 YNNKEL (reference sequence). This CDR3 comprises 15 residues. The V segment lost 4 bases and the J segment 6 bases; nucleotides outside the gene matches: 7. The CDR3 loop is CASSLGQGIAGELFF. The DNA for the CDR3 is TGTGCCAGCAGCCTTGGACAGGGTATCGCCGGGGAGCTGTTTTTT.

The chain combines TRBV28 with TRBJ2-3, with D possibly being TRBD1 or TRBD2 (6 bases each). This CDR3 has 15 amino acids. CDR1 MDHEN and CDR2 SYDVKM come from the germline V gene. With 6 bases removed from V and 3 bases from J, the gap between germline ends came to 16 bases. CDR3: CASRSAVGGTDTQYF. DNA for the CDR3: TGTGCCAGCAGATCGGCTGTAGGGGGGACAGATACGCAGTATTTT.

The rearrangement joins TRBV19 to TRBJ2-7, with a possible D match to TRBD2 (5 bases). CDR3 length: 13 amino acids. In germline, CDR1 is LNHDA, CDR2 SQIVND (reference sequence). V was shortened by 6 bases and J by 3 bases, with 12 bases between the two germline ends. The CDR3 spells CASSPIGVYEQYF. CDR3 DNA: TGTGCCAGTAGCCCGATCGGGGTCTACGAGCAGTACTTC.

The count of this clone is one. The rearrangement uses TRBV29-1 and TRBJ2-5; 7 bases agree with TRBD1. Germline CDR1 is SQVTM and CDR2 is ANQGSEA. The CDR3 totals 12 residues. J was trimmed by 5 bases and V by 7 bases; bases with no gene match: 7. The CDR3 nucleotides are TGCAGCGCCGAAGGGGGCAGGGAGACCCAGTACTTC. Its translation: CSAEGGRETQYF.

This chain links TRBV2 with TRBJ2-6; D is perhaps TRBD1 or TRBD2 (5 bases each). Germline CDR1 is SNHLY and CDR2 is FYNNEI. The CDR3 totals 18 residues. V was trimmed by 7 bases and J by 0 bases, leaving 19 bases between them. The CDR3, as DNA: TGTGCCAGCATTCGGGGACGGAATTTTCTCTCTGGGGCCAACGTCCTGACTTTC. Its protein is CASIRGRNFLSGANVLTF.

The CDR3 coding sequence is TGTGCCAGCACCCTGACAGGCGATTCTTCACCCCTCCACTTT. It is translated as CASTLTGDSSPLHF. This rearrangement joins TRBV6-5 to TRBJ1-6; TRBD1 is a possible D gene (6 bases). The CDR3 runs to 14 residues. V lost 7 bases and J lost 9, with 16 bases in between. Germline CDR1 is MNHEY and CDR2 is SVGAGI.

The CDR3 nucleotides are TGTGCCAGCAGCCAAGTAAGGCAGGGCGGCTACACCTTC. Encoded protein: CASSQVRQGGYTF. The rearrangement links TRBV14 to TRBJ1-2, with a tentative D call TRBD1 (5 bases). V was cut by 1 base and J by 8 bases, with 11 bases left in between. The CDR3 covers 13 residues. Germline CDR1 reads SGHDN; CDR2 reads FVKESK. Full variable domain (outside the CDR3, taken from reference TRBV14 and TRBJ1-2): EAGVTQFPSHSVIEKGQTVTLRCDPISGHDNLYWYRRVMGKEIKFLLHFVKESKQDESGMPNNRFLAERTGGTYSTLKVQPAELEDSGVYFCASSQVRQGGYTFGSGTRLTVV.

The rearrangement links TRBV10-1 to TRBJ2-2; D call uncertain. Germline V gene data show CDR1 as WNHNN and CDR2 as SYGVQD (reference sequence). V was shortened by 6 bases and J by 0 bases, with 2 bases between the two germline ends. CDR3 length: 12 residues. The CDR3 coding sequence is TGCGCCAGCAGGGCGAACACCGGGGAGCTGTTTTTT. Its translation is CASRANTGELFF.

The V and J genes are TRBV28 and TRBJ2-7; D unclear. This CDR3 spans 12 amino acids. The germline V gene encodes CDR1 MDHEN and CDR2 SYDVKM. The V and J ends lost 6 bases and 3 bases respectively, with 9 bases between them. The DNA of the CDR3 is TGTGCCAGCAGCTGGGAACTCTACGAGCAGTACTTC. It yields the protein CASSWELYEQYF.

J is TRBJ1-6 and V is TRBV6-5; no reliable D call. Trimming took 8 bases from V and 6 from J, leaving 17 bases between them. Per the germline V gene, CDR1 is MNHEY and CDR2 is SVGAGI. The CDR3 is 15 residues long. CDR3 in amino acids: CASHLRESLNSPLHF. In nucleotides, the CDR3 is TGTGCCAGCCACCTGCGGGAAAGCCTTAATTCACCCCTCCACTTT.

The chain has TRBV6-1 and TRBJ1-5; a possible D gene is TRBD1 (6 bases). The V end was cut by 3 bases, the J end by 2 bases, with 8 bases between. Germline CDR1 and CDR2: MNHNS and SASEGT. The CDR3 runs 14 residues. The CDR3 spells CASSDRQGNQPQHF. In nucleotides, the CDR3 is TGTGCCAGCAGTGACAGACAGGGCAATCAGCCCCAGCATTTT.

As DNA, the CDR3 is TGTGCCAGCAGCCTAGGGACTTCCCGGAGCTCCTACAATGAGCAGTTCTTC. It specifies CASSLGTSRSSYNEQFF. V and J are TRBV5-4 and TRBJ2-1, with TRBD2 as a possible D gene (6 bases). The CDR3 totals 17 residues. The V and J ends lost 4 bases and 0 bases respectively, with 17 bases between them. Germline V gives CDR1 SGHNT, CDR2 YYREEE (reference sequence). Full variable domain (remainder filled in from reference TRBV5-4 and TRBJ2-1): ETGVTQSPTHLIKTRGQQVTLRCSSQSGHNTVSWYQQALGQGPQFIFQYYREEENGRGNFPPRFSGLQFPNYSSELNVNALELDDSALYLCASSLGTSRSSYNEQFFGPGTRLTVL.

The count of this clone is one. The chain has TRBV6-5 and TRBJ2-7, with 12 bases aligning to TRBD1. Losses at the gene ends were 6 bases for V and 3 bases for J; bases not matched to a gene: 6. The germline CDR1 and CDR2 sequences are MNHEY and SVGAGI. This CDR3 region has 15 residues. In DNA, the CDR3 is TGTGCCAGCAGGCTCCGGGACAGGGGGCTCTACGAGCAGTACTTC. This encodes CASRLRDRGLYEQYF.

The V and J genes are TRBV19 and TRBJ2-5, with no clear D. V was trimmed by 5 bases and J by 5 bases, leaving 12 bases between them. CDR1 LNHDA and CDR2 SQIVND come from the germline V gene (reference sequence). The CDR3 spans 13 residues. The CDR3 bases are TGTGCCAGTAGTGCCTCGGGTCGGGAGACCCAGTACTTC. Translation gives CASSASGRETQYF.